The clone carrying this T cell receptor beta chain was seen a handful of times. Its antigen is not known. This record comes from a study of blood T cells in healthy people across ages. V lost 1 base and J 2 bases, leaving 11 bases between the germline ends. CDR1 and CDR2 from the germline V gene are SGHRS and YFSETQ. The CDR3 spans 15 residues. Notes on the study in general: Naive T cell percentage and TCR beta diversity correlated strongly. Since the PBMCs were unsorted, naive and antigen-experienced cells could not be conclusively compared.

A sample-barcoded 5' primer and a J-beta primer mix were used in a second PCR of about 6 to 12 cycles. The authors tagged each cDNA molecule using a template-switch adaptor with 12 random nucleotides. All samples yielded 3 million or more CDR3-containing paired-end reads. From the 5' RACE reads, TCRdb called clonotypes with MiXCR, one entry per CDR3 protein. Of just under 750,000 distinct CDR3 sequences listed, approximately 22% were seen once; the top ten hold around 21%. The J gene is TRBJ2-3, the V gene TRBV5-1; D unresolved. This clonotype was sampled from a man between 65 and 80 years old in good health. The sample taken for sequencing was blood. The CDR3 protein is CASSLIPEHTDTQYF. The DNA for the CDR3 is TGCGCCAGCAGCTTGATACCAGAACACACAGATACGCAGTATTTT.